This TCR beta chain was captured in a study of beta chain features in type 1 diabetes (dated by TCRdb to the late 2010s). With respect to the entire study: Mean age, gender distribution, total cell number and subset yield did not differ between patients and healthy donors. A total of approximately 100 million sorted cells were examined across all samples, and the number of cells per subset was strongly correlated with RNA yield. The study compared TCRB repertoires of sorted circulating CD4+ T cell subsets between recently diagnosed type 1 diabetes patients and matched healthy donors. Regulatory and stem cell-like memory subsets were obtained from only 8 patients and about eight healthy donors, while naive and central memory subsets were obtained from all 28 donors.

With respect to this clone: Its target antigen remains unknown. No much larger clone is present one base from it, and per-base qualities are unavailable.

The CDR3 starts with the cysteine, ends with the phenylalanine, and has 15 residues. Just CDR3 DNA is preserved here, 45 bases in frame from base 1. Looking up the germline V gene yields CDR1 SGDLS and CDR2 YYNGEE. Germline trimming: 3 bases from V, 3 bases from J; junction bases outside gene matches: 3. The entire isolated RNA was reverse transcribed using the High Capacity cDNA Reverse Transcription Kit, and thus expressed TCRB transcripts were sequenced. Deep immunoSEQ sequencing was applied to naive, central memory and regulatory T cell samples, giving an average of about 3.6 million total reads per sample. Sorted cells were lysed in RLT buffer and RNA was extracted with DNase-treated RNeasy Micro or Mini kits, depending on cell number. To prevent cross-contamination, each cell subset was processed individually, whereas patient and healthy donor samples were processed jointly. The immunoSEQ multiplex PCR was used to amplify TCRB sequences from cDNA, yielding 87-bp fragments that span the CDR3 region. The amplicons were sequenced using the Illumina HiSeq platform. The authors' pipeline ran thus. PCR bias was corrected computationally using synthetic template baselines, and reads within Hamming distance 2 were collapsed, with unmergeable singletons discarded. By aligning reads against IMGT, V, D and J genes, CDR3 length, and insertions or deletions at six rearrangement sites were assigned. Clonotype counts were normalized to sorted cell number within each subset before computing true diversity and Gini coefficients with the tcR R package. The overlap coefficient, calculated on TCRB nucleotide sequences, was used to measure repertoire sharing. Out-of-frame TCRB sequences from naive cells were analyzed to stand in for the pre-selection repertoire. TCRdb took this table from immuneACCESS and kept in-frame rearrangements with V and J called. Such tables lack part of the clones; where checked against another copy, unresolved V genes explain under half of the gap, and the rest is unexplained. V, J and clone size reflect that table, while D and trimming were determined from the DNA. This sample has a few hundred thousand clones in its table, and approximately 15% of those were observed once. Clones ranked in the top ten supply 0.019% of the sample.

Each donor gave one peripheral blood draw, averaging approximately 120 mL, which was collected into heparinised tubes. A BD FACSAria II and a panel including CD45RO, CCR7, CD25, CD127, CD95 and CD27 were used to sort naive, central memory, regulatory and stem cell-like memory CD4+ T cells. Every sorted population had a purity above 95%. Right away, PBMCs were isolated by Lymphoprep density gradient centrifugation and were stained directly, with no culture step. So that batch effects would be minimized, each experiment stained and sorted samples in pairs, pairing one healthy donor with one patient. The study at large found these results: At VDJ recombination sites, patients with type 1 diabetes made fewer insertions and deleted more nucleotides, a pattern implying thymic rearrangement abnormalities. A moderate but significant shortening of TCRB CDR3 length was observed in type 1 diabetes patients in all four CD4+ subsets. Because cDNA was sequenced instead of genomic DNA, activated cells with high expression could be over-represented, although the groups did not differ in activation or CD3 levels. Only small numbers of individuals were included in the HLA sub-analyses, which left unresolved whether HLA type had any influence on TCRB rearrangement. Shorter templates might have been favored by PCR, but patient and control samples were amplified and corrected together, so both groups would have been affected equally by any skew. Naive, central memory and regulatory TCRB repertoires appeared to be more similar among patients than among healthy donors.

This receptor was identified in a woman between 18 and 29 years old in good health. Rearrangement joined TRBV9 to TRBJ2-1; 10 bases in the junction line up with TRBD2. The sequencing sample was made of naive CD4+ T cells from blood. What the cell subset or site label conveys for this sample: true naive CD4+ T cells. Here the CDR3 is given as CASSAWTSGYNEQFF. The DNA reads TGTGCCAGCAGCGCGTGGACTAGCGGCTACAATGAGCAGTTCTTC.